The 5 T cell receptor beta chains below were found in one sample sequenced in a study of identical twins. TCRdb itself ran the 5' RACE reads through MiXCR, one entry per CDR3 protein. The sample lists roughly 290,000 distinct CDR3 sequences, 6.5% to 9.5% occurring once. These same records also appear under a second study, on yellow fever vaccine responses in identical twins.

Sequencing was done on a sample of memory (CD45RO+) T cells sorted from blood. The receptors were gathered from a woman aged 18-29 years in good health.

This clonotype was counted ten times or more. The CDR3 nucleotides are TGTGCCACCACAGGAGTAGAACAGGAGACCCAGTACTTC. Protein product: CATTGVEQETQYF. This chain links TRBV2 with TRBJ2-5; D is perhaps TRBD1 (5 bases). The germline V and J ends were trimmed by 10 bases and 5 bases, with 17 bases remaining between them. The CDR3 has 13 residues. Germline V lookup: CDR1 SNHLY, CDR2 FYNNEI.

This clonotype occurred a few times. The chain employs TRBV2 and TRBJ2-2, with TRBD1 as a possible D gene (6 bases). Germline CDR1 is SNHLY and CDR2 is FYNNEI. V dropped 0 bases and J dropped 7 bases, with 15 bases sitting between them. The CDR3 sequence is 16 residues long. This chain's CDR3 is CASSEAPRGSNGELFF. The CDR3 DNA follows: TGTGCCAGCAGTGAAGCCCCTAGGGGGTCTAACGGGGAGCTGTTTTTT.

The chain recombines TRBV7-2 with TRBJ2-2, with TRBD2 as a possible D gene (5 bases). CDR1 and CDR2 from the germline V gene are SGHTA and FQGNSA. This CDR3 has 15 amino acids. Deletions cut 1 base from V and 2 bases from J, with 8 bases between. CDR3 loop: CASSLGRTNTGELFF. For the CDR3, the DNA is TGTGCCAGCAGCTTAGGGCGGACTAACACCGGGGAGCTGTTTTTT.

The rearrangement links TRBV24-1 to TRBJ2-7; the match to TRBD1 covers 7 bases. There are 12 residues in the CDR3. CDR1 KGHDR and CDR2 SFDVKD come from the germline V gene. J was trimmed by 13 bases and V by 3 bases; bases with no gene match: 8. CDR3: CATSDERQGGYF. CDR3 sequence (DNA): TGTGCCACCAGTGATGAAAGACAGGGCGGATACTTC.

This clonotype was recorded at least ten times. This chain links TRBV7-8 with TRBJ2-1; 12 bases match TRBD2. V lost 9 bases and J lost 5; bases outside the gene matches: 8. The CDR3 sequence is 15 residues long. The germline CDR1 and CDR2 sequences are SGHVS and FQNEAQ. The CDR3 region has the DNA TGTGCCAGTTTTAGGACTAGCGGGGCGCACAATGAGCAGTTCTTC. Translating gives CASFRTSGAHNEQFF.